The 20 T cell receptor beta chains below come from one sample, sequenced in a study of blood T cell repertoires in COVID-19. TCRdb keeps only in-frame clones here, not all; method: immunoSEQ multiplex PCR. The sample yields 250,000 to 350,000 clones, around 82% seen once. Sample: peripheral blood. These receptors came from a person aged 65 to 79 with COVID-19, enrolled during active disease.

The rearrangement joins TRBV2 to TRBJ2-7; a weak D match, TRBD1 (6 bases). The CDR3 loop spans 13 amino acids. Germline assignment: CDR1 SNHLY and CDR2 FYNNEI. The V gene lost 6 bases and the J gene lost 5 bases, with 14 bases spanning the gap. Here the CDR3 reads CASRNRVLNEQYF. The CDR3 coding sequence is TGTGCCAGCAGGAACAGGGTTTTGAACGAGCAGTACTTC.

This sequence joins TRBV3-1 (or the pseudogene TRBV3-2) and TRBJ1-5, with D hard to call. This CDR3 spans 15 amino acids. V was clipped by 1 base and J by 0 bases, with 7 bases between them. Germline-derived CDR1 and CDR2 are LGHDT and YNNKEL (reference sequence). CDR3 region: CASSQGVSSNQPQHF. Written as DNA, the CDR3 is TGTGCCAGCAGCCAAGGTGTCAGTAGCAATCAGCCCCAGCATTTT.

The V and J genes are TRBV6-5 and TRBJ2-6, with D possibly being TRBD2 (5 bases). V dropped 6 bases and J dropped 3 bases, with 12 bases sitting between them. CDR3 size: 15 residues. Germline V gives CDR1 MNHEY, CDR2 SVGAGI. In DNA, the CDR3 is TGTGCCAGCAGGCCCCGGGGTGGTGGGGCCAACGTCCTGACTTTC. Its protein product is CASRPRGGGANVLTF.

The genes are TRBV6-6 and TRBJ2-2; 15 nucleotides line up with TRBD2. This CDR3 region has 17 residues. CDR1 and CDR2 (germline): MNHNY, SVGAGI (reference sequence). The V and J ends lost 5 bases and 4 bases, in that order; junction bases with no gene match: 5. The CDR3 sequence: CASSRTSGRAGTGELFF. Written as DNA, the CDR3 is TGTGCCAGCAGTCGGACTAGCGGGAGGGCCGGCACCGGGGAGCTGTTTTTT.

The V gene is TRBV9, the J gene TRBJ1-2; 10 positions match TRBD1. V lost 4 bases and J lost 8; bases outside the gene matches: 11. Germline CDR1 and CDR2: SGDLS and YYNGEE. The CDR3 runs to 15 residues. The CDR3 DNA follows: TGTGCCAGCAGCTATAAAATGACAGGGGGCGACGGCTACACCTTC. Its protein is CASSYKMTGGDGYTF.

This clone was seen a handful of times. The J gene is TRBJ2-2, the V gene TRBV21-1; no DNA check was done on the table's D call, TRBD2. TRBV21-1 is flagged as a pseudogene. This CDR3 has 13 residues. The CDR3 sequence: CASTRGGTGELFF. CDR3 coding DNA: TGTGCCAGCACTAGGGGAGGAACCGGGGAGCTGTTTTTT.

The rearrangement links TRBV19 to TRBJ2-3; the match to TRBD2 covers 9 bases. Per the germline V gene, CDR1 is LNHDA and CDR2 is SQIVND (reference sequence). This CDR3 is built from 14 residues. V was pared by 3 bases and J by 6 bases, with 4 bases of the junction left unmatched. CDR3 nucleotide sequence: TGTGCCAGTAGTATCCGGCTAGCGGGGGATACGCAGTATTTT. It encodes CASSIRLAGDTQYF.

The chain employs TRBV28 and TRBJ2-7; no clear D gene. V shed 4 bases and J shed 1 base, with 11 bases lying between them. CDR3 size: 14 residues. Germline values: CDR1 MDHEN, CDR2 SYDVKM. Written as DNA, the CDR3 is TGTGCCAGCAGTTCGTCAGGTGAATCCTACGAGCAGTACTTC. It translates to CASSSSGESYEQYF.

DNA of the CDR3: TGTGCCAGCAGACCCCCGGGGGGGATCCCCGGGGAGCTGTTTTTT. Translation: CASRPPGGIPGELFF. The chain is built from TRBV6-5 and TRBJ2-2; 8 bases map to TRBD2. V shed 6 bases, J shed 6 bases, and the junction held 9 bases outside the gene matches. The CDR3 has 15 residues. Per the germline V gene, CDR1 is MNHEY and CDR2 is SVGAGI.

The chain links TRBV6-2 or TRBV6-3 to TRBJ1-4; D is ambiguous. Trimming shortened V by 6 bases and J by 8 bases, and 13 bases separated the two germline ends. CDR1 and CDR2 (germline): MNHEY, SVGEGT. This CDR3 has 13 residues. In DNA form, the CDR3 reads TGTGCCAGCAGCCGGAACAGTGGGGAAAAACTGTTTTTT. Residues: CASSRNSGEKLFF.

The chain has TRBV11-2 and TRBJ1-2; D gene uncertain. CDR3 length: 13 amino acids. Germline CDR1 SGHAT, CDR2 FQNNGV. Trimming left V 1 base short and J 3 bases short, with 6 bases between. The CDR3 DNA is TGTGCCAGCAGCTTAGCAGGCCACTATGGCTACACCTTC. It specifies CASSLAGHYGYTF.

The genes are TRBV30 and TRBJ1-2, with TRBD1 as a possible D gene (5 bases). Looked up from germline, CDR1 is GTSNPN and CDR2 is SVGIG (reference sequence). V lost 0 bases, J lost 4 bases, and 12 bases lay in between. This CDR3 comprises 14 residues. DNA of the CDR3: TGTGCCTGGAGTGTAACAAGGGGTGGCTATGGCTACACCTTC. Its protein is CAWSVTRGGYGYTF.

The rearrangement uses TRBV9 and TRBJ2-3; TRBD2 agrees at 13 bases. J gave up 5 bases and V 3 bases, and 9 bases lay outside the gene matches. Germline CDR1 and CDR2: SGDLS and YYNGEE. This CDR3 is built from 17 residues. CDR3 protein: CASSATSGGAWGDTQYF. The CDR3 bases are TGTGCCAGCAGCGCAACTAGCGGGGGGGCTTGGGGAGATACGCAGTATTTT.

This clone has a single count. This chain links TRBV18 with TRBJ2-3; D is unclear. V lost 5 bases and J lost 0, with 12 bases in between. Germline V gene lookup returns CDR1 KGHSH and CDR2 LQKENI. The CDR3 has 15 residues. The CDR3 DNA reads TGTGCCAGCTCATCAGTTTCATTTAGCACAGATACGCAGTATTTT. This gives the protein CASSSVSFSTDTQYF.

The gene calls are TRBV30 and TRBJ2-5; 7 nucleotides line up with TRBD2. The CDR3 length is 12 residues. The V gene's germline CDR1 is GTSNPN and CDR2 SVGIG (reference sequence). The junction had 2 bases not matched to a gene; V was cut back by 1 base and J by 6 bases. CDR3 nucleotide sequence: TGTGCCTGGAGTGGGGGAGGGAAGACCCAGTACTTC. It is translated as CAWSGGGKTQYF.

The chain recombines TRBV4-1 with TRBJ2-7; D is unclear. There are 13 residues in the CDR3. V was trimmed by 4 bases and J by 3 bases, leaving 10 bases between them. From germline, CDR1 is MGHRA and CDR2 YSYEKL. The CDR3 reads CASSLKEDYEQYF. CDR3 bases: TGCGCCAGCAGCCTCAAAGAGGACTACGAGCAGTACTTC.

The chain uses TRBV28 and TRBJ1-2, with TRBD1 matching over 8 bases. The ends lost 6 bases at V and 1 base at J; junction bases unmatched: 4. The CDR3 contains 14 residues. Germline CDR1 and CDR2: MDHEN and SYDVKM. The CDR3 DNA reads TGTGCCAGCAGGGAAGGACAGGGTAACTATGGCTACACCTTC. This codes for CASREGQGNYGYTF.

CDR3 region: CASGEGIYEQYF. The CDR3 coding sequence is TGTGCCAGCGGGGAGGGGATCTACGAGCAGTACTTC. The V and J genes are TRBV27 and TRBJ2-7; 7 positions match TRBD2. The CDR3 totals 12 residues. The germline V gene encodes CDR1 MNHEY and CDR2 SMNVEV (reference sequence). Germline trimming cut 8 bases from V and 3 bases from J; bases unmatched to any gene: 4.

The chain carries TRBV19 and TRBJ2-1, with 9 bases identical to TRBD2. CDR1 is LNHDA and CDR2 is SQIVND in the germline V gene (reference sequence). The J segment lost 7 bases and the V segment lost 0 bases, leaving 7 bases of the junction unmatched. The CDR3 is made up of 16 amino acids. This CDR3 is CASSIEGRGGLNEQFF. In DNA, the CDR3 is TGTGCCAGTAGTATAGAAGGGCGGGGGGGCCTTAATGAGCAGTTCTTC.

The rearrangement links TRBV30 to TRBJ1-5, with D maybe TRBD1 (5 bases). Trimming shortened V by 6 bases and J by 1 base, and 10 bases separated the two germline ends. CDR3 size: 13 residues. Germline V gene data show CDR1 as GTSNPN and CDR2 as SVGIG (reference sequence). The CDR3 DNA sequence: TGTGCCTGTCCCCCAGGGAGCAATCAGCCCCAGCATTTT. Translating it yields CACPPGSNQPQHF.